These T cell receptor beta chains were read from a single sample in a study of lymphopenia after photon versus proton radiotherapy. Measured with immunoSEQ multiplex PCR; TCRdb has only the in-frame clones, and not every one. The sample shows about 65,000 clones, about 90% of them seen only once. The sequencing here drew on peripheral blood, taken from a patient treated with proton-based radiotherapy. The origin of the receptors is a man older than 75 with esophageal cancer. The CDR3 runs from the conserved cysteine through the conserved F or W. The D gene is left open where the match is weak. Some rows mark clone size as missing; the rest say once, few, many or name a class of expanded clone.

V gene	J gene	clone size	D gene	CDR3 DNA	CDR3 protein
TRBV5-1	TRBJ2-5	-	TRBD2	TGCGCCAGCAGCTGGGCCGGGGGGACGGAAGAGACCCAGTACTTC	CASSWAGGTEETQYF
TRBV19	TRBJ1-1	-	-	TGTGCCAGTAGTATCTCTGGGGCTGGGACTGAAGCTTTCTTT	CASSISGAGTEAFF
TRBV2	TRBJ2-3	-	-	TGTGCCAGCAGTGCGGGACTGAGCACAGATACGCAGTATTTT	CASSAGLSTDTQYF
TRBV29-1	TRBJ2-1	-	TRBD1	TGCAGCGTTGAAGGGGCAGGGGGCCACTACAATGAGCAGTTCTTC	CSVEGAGGHYNEQFF
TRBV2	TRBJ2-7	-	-	TGTGCCAGCAGTGAGGAGTCTAGCGTTGACGAGCAGTACTTC	CASSEESSVDEQYF
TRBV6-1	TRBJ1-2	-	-	TGTGCCAGCAGCCTTACGGACGGAAAAAATTATGGCTACACCTTC	CASSLTDGKNYGYTF
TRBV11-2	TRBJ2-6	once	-	TGTGCCAGCAGCTCCCCCCGGAACCTCAAGAGCTCTGGGGCCAACGTCCTGACTTTC	CASSSPRNLKSSGANVLTF
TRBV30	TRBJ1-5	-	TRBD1	TGTGCCTGGAGTGGAAGACAGGGGAGTCGTCAGCCCCAGCATTTT	CAWSGRQGSRQPQHF
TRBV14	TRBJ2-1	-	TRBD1	TGTGCCAGCAGCCAAGTCAGGGGGCTCCGGAATGAGCAGTTCTTC	CASSQVRGLRNEQFF
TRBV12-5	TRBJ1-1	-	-	TGTGCTAGTGGCCCCAGAGGGGGGCTCACTGAAGCTTTCTTT	CASGPRGGLTEAFF
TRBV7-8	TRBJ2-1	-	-	TGTGCCAGCAGCTTAGATGGCCGGGGGGCGCCCCCCTACAATGAGCAGTTCTTC	CASSLDGRGAPPYNEQFF
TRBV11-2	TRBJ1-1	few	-	TGTGCCAGCAGCCAAAGGACCGGCCTAGCTTTCTTT	CASSQRTGLAFF
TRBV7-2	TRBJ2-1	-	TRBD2	TGTGCCAGCAGCTTTAACGGGTTTAGCGGGAGCGGAAATGAGCAGTTCTTC	CASSFNGFSGSGNEQFF
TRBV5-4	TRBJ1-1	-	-	TGTGCCAGCAGCGAGGGATGGACTGAAGCTTTCTTT	CASSEGWTEAFF
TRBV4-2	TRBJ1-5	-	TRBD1	TGTGCCAGCAGCGAAGGGACAGGGGGTGCCAGGGGGCCCCAGCATTTT	CASSEGTGGARGPQHF
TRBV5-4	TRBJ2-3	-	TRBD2	TGTGCCAGCAGCCAACGACTAGCGGGACATGATACGCAGTATTTT	CASSQRLAGHDTQYF
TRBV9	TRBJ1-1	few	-	TGTGCCAGCAGCCCCCGATTGCGGCTCGGAGAGGGCACTGAAGCTTTCTTT	CASSPRLRLGEGTEAFF
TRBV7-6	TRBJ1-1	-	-	TGTGCCAGCAGCTTAGAGCCAGACACTGAAGCTTTCTTT	CASSLEPDTEAFF
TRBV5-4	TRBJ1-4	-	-	TGTGCCAGCAGTCTTGGGGGGTCAACTAATGAAAAACTGTTTTTT	CASSLGGSTNEKLFF
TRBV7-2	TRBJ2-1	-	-	TGTGCCAGCAGCAAAATAGGGGATAAGCAGTTCTTC	CASSKIGDKQFF
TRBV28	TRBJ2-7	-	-	TGTGCCAGCAACAACCCTCACACCTACGAGCAGTACTTC	CASNNPHTYEQYF
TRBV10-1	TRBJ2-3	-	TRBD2	TGCGCCAGCAGTGAGTCGGGGGCGGGAGGAATGGATACGCAGTATTTT	CASSESGAGGMDTQYF
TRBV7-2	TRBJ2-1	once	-	TGTGCCAGCAAACTCCCCTCCGCCGATGAGCAGTTCTTC	CASKLPSADEQFF
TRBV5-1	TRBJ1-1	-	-	TGCGCCAGCAGCCTGTGGGGAGGGACGAACACTGAAGCTTTCTTT	CASSLWGGTNTEAFF
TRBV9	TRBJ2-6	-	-	TGTGCCAGCAAAAGTGGGGCTGGGGCCAACGTCCTGACTTTC	CASKSGAGANVLTF
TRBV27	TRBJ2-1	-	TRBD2	TGTGCCAGCAGTTTCCGTCGGGGGGGAGAGGGCTACAATGAGCAGTTCTTC	CASSFRRGGEGYNEQFF
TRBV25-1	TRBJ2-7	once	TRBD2	TGTGCCAGCAGTGAATATTCGGGAGGATACGATTACGAGCAGTACTTC	CASSEYSGGYDYEQYF
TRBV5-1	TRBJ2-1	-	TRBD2	TGCGCCAGCAGCCGGACTAGCGGGCTCCTGGGGGAGCAGTTCTTC	CASSRTSGLLGEQFF
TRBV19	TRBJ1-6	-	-	TGTGCCAGTAGAAATGGGGCTAGGGGCCTCGTGGATTCACCCCTCCACTTT	CASRNGARGLVDSPLHF
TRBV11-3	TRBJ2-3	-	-	TGTGCCAGCAGCTTAGGAGGGAACACAGATACGCAGTATTTT	CASSLGGNTDTQYF
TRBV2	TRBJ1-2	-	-	TGTGCCAGCAGTGAACTTAGAGGGATCTATGGCTACACCTTC	CASSELRGIYGYTF
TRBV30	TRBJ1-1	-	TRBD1	TGTGCCTGGAGCGTATGGTTCGGGACAGGGGACGCTGAAGCTTTCTTT	CAWSVWFGTGDAEAFF
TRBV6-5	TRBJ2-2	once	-	TGTGCCAGCATGACCGGGACGGGTAACACCGGGGAGCTGTTTTTT	CASMTGTGNTGELFF
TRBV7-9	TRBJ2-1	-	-	TGTGCCAGCAGCTTAGGGGCTAGCGTGGGCAATGAGCAGTTCTTC	CASSLGASVGNEQFF
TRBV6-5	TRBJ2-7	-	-	TGTGCCAGCAGGCACGCCCCAGGGGTCTCCTACGAGCAGTACTTC	CASRHAPGVSYEQYF
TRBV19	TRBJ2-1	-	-	TGTGCCAGTAAGAGCATGGGATCAGCCTACAATGAGCAGTTCTTC	CASKSMGSAYNEQFF
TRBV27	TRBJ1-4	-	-	TGTGCCAGCAGGAAGTTGGGGGCCCGTAATGAAAAACTGTTTTTT	CASRKLGARNEKLFF
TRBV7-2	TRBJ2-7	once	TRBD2	TGTGCCAGCAGCCACCAAGGGACTAGCGGGGGGCCATCCTACGAGCAGTACTTC	CASSHQGTSGGPSYEQYF
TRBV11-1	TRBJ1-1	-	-	TGTGCCAGCAGCTTATGGAACACTGAAGCTTTCTTT	CASSLWNTEAFF
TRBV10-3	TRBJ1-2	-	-	TGTGCCATCAGTGAGTCTTCAGTGGGTGGCTACACCTTC	CAISESSVGGYTF
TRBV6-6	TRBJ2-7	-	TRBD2	TGTGCCAGCAGTTTCGGACTAGCGGGAAGGGAGCAGTACTTC	CASSFGLAGREQYF
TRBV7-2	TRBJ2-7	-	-	TGTGCCAGCAGCCAACTCAGGGGCACCTACGAGCAGTACTTC	CASSQLRGTYEQYF
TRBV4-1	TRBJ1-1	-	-	TGCGCCAGCAGCCAAGTGCTAACCGGTGAAGCTTTCTTT	CASSQVLTGEAFF
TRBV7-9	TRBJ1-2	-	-	TGTGCCAACCCCTCGGACGGGGACCCCTATGGCTACACCTTC	CANPSDGDPYGYTF
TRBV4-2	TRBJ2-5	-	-	TGTGCCAGCAGCCAAGAATTGGGAGCGGAGCAAGAGACCCAGTACTTC	CASSQELGAEQETQYF
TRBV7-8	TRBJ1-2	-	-	TGTGCCAGCAGCGGCCGGGTTAAGAACTATGGCTACACCTTC	CASSGRVKNYGYTF
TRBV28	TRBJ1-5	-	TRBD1	TGTGCCAGCCAGGACAGGGCGGCGGGTCAGCCCCAGCATTTT	CASQDRAAGQPQHF
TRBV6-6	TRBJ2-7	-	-	TGTGCCAGCAGCCCAGGACCTAACTACGAGCAGTACTTC	CASSPGPNYEQYF
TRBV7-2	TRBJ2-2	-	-	TGTGCCAGCAGCTTATGGGGTCCGGGCACCGGGGAGCTGTTTTTT	CASSLWGPGTGELFF
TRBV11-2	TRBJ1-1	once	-	TGTGCCAGCAGCTTAAGCGGGGGCATGAACACTGAAGCTTTCTTT	CASSLSGGMNTEAFF
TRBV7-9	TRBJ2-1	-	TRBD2	TGTGCCAGCAGCCTCACTAGCGGGAGTCCCCATGAGCAGTTCTTC	CASSLTSGSPHEQFF